The 3 T cell receptor beta chains below come from one sample, sequenced in a study of shared clonotypes between healthy human individuals. Sequenced by immunoSEQ multiplex PCR; TCRdb stores in-frame clones only, minus some. The sample yields approximately 530,000 clones, around 96% seen once. Sequencing was performed on naive CD4+ T cells sorted from blood. Indicated subset: CD45RA+ positively selected. These TCRs come from a woman aged 25 to 39 in good health.

V is TRBV15 and J is TRBJ1-4, with unresolved D. The CDR3 contains 12 residues. V was pared by 3 bases and J by 7 bases, with 6 bases between. Germline V gives CDR1 LNHNV, CDR2 YYDKDF (reference sequence). The CDR3 sequence is CATSRFAEKLFF. The CDR3 coding sequence is TGTGCCACCAGCAGGTTTGCTGAAAAACTGTTTTTT.

This CDR3 reads CASGAYRDGNSYEQYF. Written as DNA, the CDR3 is TGTGCCAGCGGAGCTTATCGGGACGGAAACTCCTACGAGCAGTACTTC. The genes are TRBV7-9 and TRBJ2-7, with D perhaps assigned TRBD1 or TRBD2 (5 bases each). V gave up 8 bases and J gave up 0 bases, with 20 bases separating them. Germline values: CDR1 SEHNR, CDR2 FQNEAQ (reference sequence). CDR3 length: 16 residues.

The V and J genes are TRBV4-1 and TRBJ1-5; tentatively, D is TRBD1 (5 bases). V was cut by 1 base and J by 6 bases, with 19 bases left in between. CDR1 is MGHRA and CDR2 is YSYEKL in the germline V gene. This CDR3 contains 17 residues. CDR3 protein: CASSQGLRGRPGQPQHF. DNA of the CDR3: TGCGCCAGCAGCCAAGGACTAAGGGGCCGGCCGGGTCAGCCCCAGCATTTT.